Below, one T cell receptor beta chain is given with its context. Antigen unknown. The ends were cut back, 0 bases at V and 3 bases at J, with 2 bases in the middle. The CDR3 runs 12 residues. Germline V gene sequence: CDR1 LGHNA, CDR2 YNFKEQ. Combined were second doses at about 4 or about 12 weeks. This sample is part of a study of T cell responses to AZD1222 COVID-19 vaccine. Study-wide results and caveats: White British people made up most donors, females outnumbered males, and clonal diversity was possibly underestimated. Spike-wide coverage was observed for vaccine-associated CD4 TCRs, with dominant responses at 160-218 and 743-854.

Using immunoSEQ multiplex PCR, the repertoire was profiled, and TCRdb retains in-frame clones only, with some absent. The sample records roughly 67,000 clones, 80% to 90% being singletons. The chain employs TRBV4-2 and TRBJ1-2, with unresolved D. The receptor comes from an adult who received the AZD1222 COVID-19 vaccine. Specimen: peripheral blood, collected 28 days after the second AZD1222 dose. The CDR3 spells CASSQEDYGYTF. The CDR3 nucleotides read TGTGCCAGCAGCCAAGAGGACTATGGCTACACCTTC.